Following are 6 T cell receptor beta chains from one sample sequenced in a study of CD8+CD57+ T cells in acquired aplastic anemia. Genomic DNA templated the TCR beta VDJ and CDR3 profiling. TCRdb independently ran MiXCR on the reads; one entry per CDR3 protein. The data contain around 230,000 distinct CDR3 sequences, around 60% of them singletons. The source material was sorted CD4+, CD8+, or CD8+CD57+ T cells (not recorded which) from PBMCs. These receptors all stem from a human donor in good health.

The V gene is TRBV20-1, the J gene TRBJ2-5, with D possibly being TRBD1 (6 bases). The CDR3 is 15 amino acids. Trimming pared 4 bases from V and 5 bases from J, leaving 20 bases between. The germline gives CDR1 DFQATT, CDR2 SNEGSKA (reference sequence). The CDR3 protein is CSATRDTTTGETQYF. In DNA form, the CDR3 reads TGCAGTGCTACCCGGGACACCACTACCGGGGAGACCCAGTACTTC.

This sequence joins TRBV7-9 and TRBJ2-5; TRBD2 matches 8 bases. Germline values: CDR1 SEHNR, CDR2 FQNEAQ (reference sequence). The CDR3 is made up of 15 amino acids. The ends lost 5 bases at V and 4 bases at J; junction bases unmatched: 9. CDR3 loop: CASSLRRGGIETQYF. CDR3 sequence (DNA): TGTGCCAGCAGCCTTCGCCGGGGGGGCATAGAGACCCAGTACTTC.

In nucleotides, the CDR3 is TGCAGTGCTAGACCATTATCTACTTACGAGCAGTACTTC. Protein product: CSARPLSTYEQYF. This chain uses TRBV20-1 with TRBJ2-7; no firm D call. V was trimmed by 2 bases and J by 4 bases, leaving 12 bases between them. From germline, CDR1 is DFQATT and CDR2 SNEGSKA (reference sequence). The CDR3 totals 13 residues.

This chain uses TRBV19 with TRBJ1-2, with D unresolved. From germline, CDR1 is LNHDA and CDR2 SQIVND (reference sequence). This CDR3 spans 15 amino acids. V was clipped by 5 bases and J by 5 bases, with 18 bases between them. The CDR3 region is CASSSLAEFSYGYTF. CDR3 bases: TGTGCCAGTAGTTCTCTGGCAGAGTTTTCATATGGCTACACCTTC.

In this sample, this clonotype turned up many times. The V and J genes are TRBV5-8 and TRBJ1-6; possible D gene TRBD1, 5 bases. V dropped 0 bases and J dropped 8 bases, with 15 bases sitting between them. From germline, CDR1 is SGHTS and CDR2 YDEGEE. The CDR3 runs to 16 residues. The CDR3 sequence: CASSLDGGASDSPLHF. As DNA, the CDR3 is TGTGCCAGCAGCTTGGATGGAGGGGCTAGCGATTCACCCCTCCACTTT.

The chain combines TRBV4-3 with TRBJ2-2; 8 bases agree with TRBD1. Losses at the gene ends were 6 bases for V and 7 bases for J; bases not matched to a gene: 10. The germline gives CDR1 LGHNA, CDR2 YSLEER. CDR3 length: 15 residues. The CDR3 is CASSDRAGGGGELFF. In nucleotides, the CDR3 is TGCGCCAGCAGTGACCGGGCAGGGGGCGGCGGGGAGCTGTTTTTT.